Described below is a single TCR beta chain sequence and its context. Contact with a PCR-confirmed or clinician-diagnosed COVID-19 case occurred within 2 weeks of entry. These data belong to a study of blood T cell repertoires in COVID-19. Background on the study: Acute and convalescent COVID-19 samples came from the United States, Italy and Spain.

Per the study methods: Amplification with reference gene primers provided the estimates of nucleated cell counts. Some clones are missing from TCRdb's copy, which holds only in-frame ones; the method was immunoSEQ multiplex PCR. V, J and clone size are taken as reported in that table, and D and trimming were inferred from the DNA itself. The table has about 200,000 clones, around 84% seen once. The CDR3 length is 23 residues. V shed 6 bases, J shed 2 bases, and the junction held 28 bases outside the gene matches. The germline CDR1 and CDR2 sequences are WNHNN and SYGVQD (reference sequence). The rearrangement joins TRBV10-1 to TRBJ1-5, with 10 bases aligning to TRBD1. This receptor was taken from a woman in her thirties who had been exposed to COVID-19. The material sequenced was PBMCs or T cells enriched from blood (not recorded which). The CDR3: CASRDHHQHRDRGPQYGNQPQHF. In nucleotides, the CDR3 is TGCGCCAGCAGAGACCATCATCAGCACCGGGACAGGGGCCCCCAGTATGGCAATCAGCCCCAGCATTTT.